This TCR beta chain was profiled in a study of T cells after yellow fever vaccination. TCRdb reprocessed the 5' RACE reads via MiXCR and lists one record per CDR3 protein. The repertoire holds about 220,000 distinct CDR3 sequences, with 3.2% as singletons. This clonotype was observed a handful of times. Its antigen is not known. Germline CDR1 reads DFQATT; CDR2 reads SNEGSKA (reference sequence). V was shortened by 1 base and J by 3 bases, with 12 bases between the two germline ends. The CDR3 consists of 14 residues. General study points: Compared with primary, the secondary response was weaker and peaked at day 5, not 15.

This clonotype originated in a young man who received the YFV17D yellow fever vaccine. The V call is TRBV20-1, the J call TRBJ1-2; D gene unclear. Sequenced here: CD4+ T cells sorted from PBMCs, sampled 10 days after the yellow fever booster vaccination. CDR3 loop: CSARVIWSDYGYTF. CDR3 coding DNA: TGCAGTGCTAGAGTAATATGGTCCGACTATGGCTACACCTTC.